Shown below are 4 T cell receptor beta chains from a single sample sequenced in a study of T cell clusters in autoimmune cytopenias (dated by TCRdb to the late 2010s). Each sample's TRB amplification started from approximately 230 ng of peripheral blood genomic DNA, which corresponds to around 36,000 genome equivalents. Data came from an Illumina MiSeq. To amplify TRB rearrangements, a touch-down multiplex PCR protocol was run with the TRB-A and TRB-B primer pools combined in a single tube. Reads reprocessed by TCRdb are summarized as one entry per CDR3 protein sequence, and DNA is absent. This sample's table contains some 4,000 distinct CDR3 sequences. Around 11% of the sample comes from the top ten. In addition, the sample was reused for a study of T cell repertoires in aging, cancer and after chemotherapy.

Sequenced material: peripheral blood. The receptors here all came from a human donor in good health.

Judged by frequency, this clonotype is medium-sized. This sequence joins TRBV27 and TRBJ1-5. The CDR3 spans 15 residues. In germline, CDR1 is MNHEY, CDR2 SMNVEV (reference sequence). This CDR3 reads CASNPELYSNQPQHF.

The rearrangement links TRBV7-2 to TRBJ1-1. CDR3 size: 13 residues. Germline V gene lookup returns CDR1 SGHTA and CDR2 FQGNSA. Here the CDR3 reads CASSLNWAFEAFF. Filled out from reference TRBV7-2 and TRBJ1-1, the complete variable domain reads GAGVSQSPSNKVTEKGKDVELRCDPISGHTALYWYRQSLGQGLEFLIYFQGNSAPDKSGLPSDRFSAERTGGSVSTLTIQRTQQEDSAVYLCASSLNWAFEAFFGQGTRLTVV.

Its frequency marks this clonotype as medium-sized. The chain joins TRBV5-6 to TRBJ2-2; TCRdb's D gene call, TRBD1, goes unchecked for lack of DNA. Germline V lookup: CDR1 SGHDT, CDR2 YYEEEE. This CDR3 is built from 16 residues. The CDR3 sequence is CASSLVPGRGNGELFF.

This chain joins TRBV10-3 and TRBJ2-5; with no DNA, the TCRdb D assignment of TRBD2 cannot be verified. From germline, CDR1 is ENHRY and CDR2 SYGVKD. The CDR3 is made up of 21 amino acids. The CDR3 region is CAISHPQAWTSGDPSEGTQYF.